This T cell receptor beta chain was retrieved from a study of T cell responses to AZD1222 COVID-19 vaccine. Whole-study context: Second doses were pooled across both intervals (about 4 or about 12 weeks).

Overall study findings and caveats: Unmutated variant regions reportedly attract nearly half of all spike-specific TCRs. Spike-specific TCR breadth and depth both grew after two AZD1222 doses. In all cases, repertoires were sampled only after the peak T cell response.

Points on this clone: Its target is not known.

Trimming removed 7 bases at V and 1 base at J, with 14 bases between. Germline V gene data show CDR1 as SNHLY and CDR2 as FYNNEI. The CDR3 has 14 residues. Repertoires were generated with immunoSEQ multiplex PCR, while TCRdb's copy carries only in-frame clones and drops some. The table lists 250,000 or so clones, over 90% of them singletons. Specimen: peripheral blood, collected on day 0 of AZD1222 vaccination. The receptor's source is an adult in good health. The V and J genes are TRBV2 and TRBJ2-7; tentative D call: TRBD1 (7 bases). For the CDR3, the DNA is TGTGCCAGCAAGGGGGGACAGAGGTCCTACGAGCAGTACTTC. Translated, it gives CASKGGQRSYEQYF.